A selection of T cell receptor beta chains follows, all from one sample in a study of T cell responses to AZD1222 COVID-19 vaccine. Assay: immunoSEQ multiplex PCR; the TCRdb copy retains only in-frame clones and omits some. The data contain 150,000 to 200,000 clones, approximately 92% of them singletons. Source: peripheral blood, taken on day 0 of AZD1222 vaccination. The receptor set was obtained from an adult in good health. Each CDR3 is given with its conserved first and last residue. A D gene is named only where the DNA matches it firmly. A clone size is listed for some rows: how often the clone was seen (once, few, many), or a class if it is expanded.

V gene	D gene	clone size	J gene	CDR3 length	CDR3 DNA	CDR3 protein
TRBV2	TRBD1	-	TRBJ1-1	16	TGTGCCAGCAGTGATTTGCCCCTAGGGGGCGGCACTGAAGCTTTCTTT	CASSDLPLGGGTEAFF
TRBV2	TRBD1	-	TRBJ1-5	14	TGTGCCAGCGACAGGGACAGGGGGCTTCAGCCCCAGCATTTT	CASDRDRGLQPQHF
TRBV20-1	-	-	TRBJ1-3	11	TGCAGTGCGAGGGGGGAGAACACCATATATTTT	CSARGENTIYF
TRBV4-1	-	-	TRBJ1-5	15	TGCGCCAGCAGCCAAGATCAAGACAGGAATCAGCCCCAGCATTTT	CASSQDQDRNQPQHF
TRBV5-4	TRBD2	-	TRBJ2-2	17	TGTGCCAGCAGCTTGGGGATTCGCGGGGGGGCCTCCGGGGAGCTGTTTTTT	CASSLGIRGGASGELFF
TRBV6-2/TRBV6-3	-	-	TRBJ2-2	13	TGTGCCAGCAGTGCGGTGGGGCACGGGGAGCTGTTTTTT	CASSAVGHGELFF
TRBV19	TRBD1	-	TRBJ1-5	15	TGTGCCAGCACAAGCACAGGGGGCGGCCATCAGCCCCAGCATTTT	CASTSTGGGHQPQHF
TRBV5-4	TRBD2	-	TRBJ2-2	16	TGTGCCAGCAGCTCACCACTAGCGGGGGGGCTCGGGGAGCTGTTTTTT	CASSSPLAGGLGELFF
TRBV5-1	-	-	TRBJ1-2	14	TGCGCCAGCAGTCCCCAGGGGCTATTCTATGGCTACACCTTC	CASSPQGLFYGYTF
TRBV10-3	TRBD1	-	TRBJ1-3	17	TGTGCCATCAGTGTGATGACCCGGGACAGGGCTGGAAACACCATATATTTT	CAISVMTRDRAGNTIYF
TRBV28	TRBD2	-	TRBJ2-3	18	TGTGCCAGCAACTCGCCCCGTGGGCGGGGGTTTAGTCCAGATACGCAGTATTTT	CASNSPRGRGFSPDTQYF
TRBV15	-	once	TRBJ2-5	12	TGTGCCACCAGCAGAGGGGGAGAGACCCAGTACTTC	CATSRGGETQYF
TRBV2	-	-	TRBJ1-2	12	TGTGCCAGCATGGGGGGTGTCTATGGCTACACCTTC	CASMGGVYGYTF
TRBV30	-	-	TRBJ2-5	12	TGTGCCTGGCAAGGGGGGAGGGAGACCCAGTACTTC	CAWQGGRETQYF
TRBV5-1	TRBD1	-	TRBJ1-5	14	TGCGCCAGCAGCTTGGGACAGGGTGATCAGCCCCAGCATTTT	CASSLGQGDQPQHF
TRBV4-1	-	-	TRBJ1-5	16	TGCGCCAGCAGCCAAGATGAACAGGTCCAAAATCAGCCCCAGCATTTT	CASSQDEQVQNQPQHF
TRBV6-2/TRBV6-3	TRBD1	once	TRBJ1-1	15	TGTGCCAGCAGTGGGGACAGGGCGTCGAACACTGAAGCTTTCTTT	CASSGDRASNTEAFF
TRBV4-1	-	-	TRBJ1-1	16	TGCGCCAGCAGCCCTCCGTCGGGGGGACGGTATACTGAAGCTTTCTTT	CASSPPSGGRYTEAFF
TRBV5-1	TRBD2	-	TRBJ2-5	18	TGCGCCAGCAGCTTGGCCCCTAGCGGGGGAGCCGGAGGCGAGACCCAGTACTTC	CASSLAPSGGAGGETQYF
TRBV30	-	-	TRBJ2-1	13	TGTGCCTGGACCAGGGGGGGTCTAAATGAGCAGTTCTTC	CAWTRGGLNEQFF
TRBV6-5	-	-	TRBJ1-2	15	TGTGCCAGCAGTTCCCCCAGGGAAGGCAGGAGTGGCTACACCTTC	CASSSPREGRSGYTF